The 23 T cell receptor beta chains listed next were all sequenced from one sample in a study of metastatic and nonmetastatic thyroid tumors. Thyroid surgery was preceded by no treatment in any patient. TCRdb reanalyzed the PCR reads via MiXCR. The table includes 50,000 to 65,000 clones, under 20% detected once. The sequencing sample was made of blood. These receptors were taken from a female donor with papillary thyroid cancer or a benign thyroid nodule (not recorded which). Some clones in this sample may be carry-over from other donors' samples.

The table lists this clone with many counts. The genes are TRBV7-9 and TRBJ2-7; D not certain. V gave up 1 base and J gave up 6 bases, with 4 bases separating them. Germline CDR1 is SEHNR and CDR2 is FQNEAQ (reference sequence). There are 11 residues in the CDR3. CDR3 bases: TGTGCCAGCAGCTTAGTGTCCGAGCAGTACTTC. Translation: CASSLVSEQYF.

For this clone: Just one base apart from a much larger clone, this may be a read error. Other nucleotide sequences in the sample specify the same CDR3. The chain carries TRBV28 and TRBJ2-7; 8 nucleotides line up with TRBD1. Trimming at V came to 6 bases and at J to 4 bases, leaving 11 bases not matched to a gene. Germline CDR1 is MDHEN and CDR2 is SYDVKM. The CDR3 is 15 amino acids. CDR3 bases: TGTGCCAGCAGGCAAACCGGGACAGGCATATACGAGCAGTACTTC. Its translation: CASRQTGTGIYEQYF.

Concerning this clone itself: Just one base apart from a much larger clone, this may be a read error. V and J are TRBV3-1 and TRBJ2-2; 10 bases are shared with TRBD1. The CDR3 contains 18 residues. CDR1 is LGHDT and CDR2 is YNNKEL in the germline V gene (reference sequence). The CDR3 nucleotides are TGTGCCAGCAGCCGGGACAGGGGATGGTCACGAAGCACCGGGGAGCGGTTTTTT. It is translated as CASSRDRGWSRSTGERFF.

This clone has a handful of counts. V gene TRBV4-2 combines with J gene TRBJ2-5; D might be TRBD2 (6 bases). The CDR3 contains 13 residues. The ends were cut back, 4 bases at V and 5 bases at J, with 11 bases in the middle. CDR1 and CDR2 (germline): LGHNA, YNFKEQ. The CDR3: CASSPWREETQYF. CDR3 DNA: TGTGCCAGCAGCCCCTGGAGGGAGGAGACCCAGTACTTC.

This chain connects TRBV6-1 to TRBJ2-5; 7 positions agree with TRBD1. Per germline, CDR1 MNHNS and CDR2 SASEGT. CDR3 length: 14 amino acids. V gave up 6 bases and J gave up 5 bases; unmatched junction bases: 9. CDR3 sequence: CASRQTGFRETQYF. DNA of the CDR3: TGTGCCAGCAGGCAGACAGGGTTTAGGGAGACCCAGTACTTC.

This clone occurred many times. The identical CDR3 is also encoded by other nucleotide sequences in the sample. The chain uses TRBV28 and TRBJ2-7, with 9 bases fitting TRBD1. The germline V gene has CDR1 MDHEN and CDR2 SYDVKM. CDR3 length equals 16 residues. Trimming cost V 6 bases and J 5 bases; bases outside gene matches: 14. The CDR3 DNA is TGTGCCAGCAGCTTTTTGGGACAGGGTCGTAAGGACGAGCAGTACTTC. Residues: CASSFLGQGRKDEQYF.

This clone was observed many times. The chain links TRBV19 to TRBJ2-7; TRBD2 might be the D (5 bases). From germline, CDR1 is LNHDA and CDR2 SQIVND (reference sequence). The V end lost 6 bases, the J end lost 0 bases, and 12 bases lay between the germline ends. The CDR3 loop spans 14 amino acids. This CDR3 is CASRPTSGSYEQYF. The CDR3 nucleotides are TGTGCCAGTAGGCCCACCAGCGGCTCCTACGAGCAGTACTTC.

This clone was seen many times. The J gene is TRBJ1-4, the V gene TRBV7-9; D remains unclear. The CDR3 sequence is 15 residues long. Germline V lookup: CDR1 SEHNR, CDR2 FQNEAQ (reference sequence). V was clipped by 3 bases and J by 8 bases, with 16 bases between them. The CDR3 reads CASSFPEVRGEKLFF. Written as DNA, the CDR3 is TGTGCCAGCAGCTTCCCGGAGGTCCGCGGGGAAAAACTGTTTTTT.

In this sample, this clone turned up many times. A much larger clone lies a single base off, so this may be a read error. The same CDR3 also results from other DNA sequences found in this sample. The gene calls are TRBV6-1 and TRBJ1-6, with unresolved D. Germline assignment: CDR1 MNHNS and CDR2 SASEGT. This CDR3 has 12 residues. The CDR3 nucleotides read TGTGCCAGCAGTGAACTCTATTCACCCCTCCACTTC. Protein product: CASSELYSPLHF.

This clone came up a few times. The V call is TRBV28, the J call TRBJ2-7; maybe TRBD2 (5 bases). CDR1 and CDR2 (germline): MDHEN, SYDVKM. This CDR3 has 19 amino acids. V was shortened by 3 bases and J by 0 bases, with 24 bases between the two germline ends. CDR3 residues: CASSFHRASRLQTSYEQYF. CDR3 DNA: TGTGCCAGCAGTTTCCATAGGGCTAGCCGACTACAGACCTCCTACGAGCAGTACTTC.

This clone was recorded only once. The CDR3 DNA reads as TGTGCCAGCAGCATCACCCAGTGGGTACTTAACACTGAAGCTTTCTTT. Residues: CASSITQWVLNTEAFF. The chain uses TRBV11-2 and TRBJ1-1, with D hard to call. CDR1 is SGHAT and CDR2 is FQNNGV in the germline V gene. V dropped 5 bases and J dropped 2 bases, with 18 bases sitting between them. The CDR3 is 16 amino acids. The full variable domain, in which reference TRBV11-2 and TRBJ1-1 provide the parts outside the CDR3, is EAGVAQSPRYKIIEKRQSVAFWCNPISGHATLYWYQQILGQGPKLLIQFQNNGVVDDSQLPKDRFSAERLKGVDSTLKIQPAKLEDSAVYLCASSITQWVLNTEAFFGQGTRLTVV.

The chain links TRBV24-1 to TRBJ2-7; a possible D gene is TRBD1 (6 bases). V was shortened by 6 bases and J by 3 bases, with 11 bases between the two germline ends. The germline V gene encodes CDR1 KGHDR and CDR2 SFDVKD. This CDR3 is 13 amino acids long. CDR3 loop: CATSYHRDYEQYF. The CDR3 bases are TGTGCCACCAGTTATCACAGGGACTACGAGCAGTACTTC.

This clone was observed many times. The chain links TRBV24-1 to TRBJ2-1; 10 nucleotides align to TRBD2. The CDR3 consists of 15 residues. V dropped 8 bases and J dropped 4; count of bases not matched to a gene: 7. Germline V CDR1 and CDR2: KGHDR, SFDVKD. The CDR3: CATTPSGRGYNEQFF. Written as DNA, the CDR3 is TGTGCCACCACGCCTAGCGGGAGAGGATACAATGAGCAGTTCTTC.

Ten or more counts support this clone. CDR3 bases: TGTGCCTGGAGATTCGACAATGAGCAGTTCTTC. Encoded protein: CAWRFDNEQFF. The chain is built from TRBV30 and TRBJ2-1; D call uncertain. The CDR3 length is 11 residues. Trimming took off 3 bases at V and 5 bases at J, with 5 bases between the two ends. Per the germline V gene, CDR1 is GTSNPN and CDR2 is SVGIG (reference sequence).

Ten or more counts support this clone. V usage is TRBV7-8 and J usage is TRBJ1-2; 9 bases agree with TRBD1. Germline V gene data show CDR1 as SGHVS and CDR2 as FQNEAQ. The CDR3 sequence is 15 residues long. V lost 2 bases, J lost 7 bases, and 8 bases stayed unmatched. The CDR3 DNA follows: TGTGCCAGCAGCTTAACCGTACAGGGGGCGTCTGGCTACACCTTC. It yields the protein CASSLTVQGASGYTF.

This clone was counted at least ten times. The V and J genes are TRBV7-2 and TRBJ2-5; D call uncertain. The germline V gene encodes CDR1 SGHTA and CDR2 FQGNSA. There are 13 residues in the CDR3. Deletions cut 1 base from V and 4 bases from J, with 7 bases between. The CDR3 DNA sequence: TGTGCCAGCAGCTTAGAGTGGCGAGAGACCCAGTACTTC. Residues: CASSLEWRETQYF.

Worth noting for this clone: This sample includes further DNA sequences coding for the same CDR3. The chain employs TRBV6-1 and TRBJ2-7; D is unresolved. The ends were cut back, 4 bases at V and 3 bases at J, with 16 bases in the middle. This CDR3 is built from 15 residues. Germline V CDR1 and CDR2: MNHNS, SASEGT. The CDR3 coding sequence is TGTGCCAGCAGTGGTCTATCTTCACCGAGCTACGAGCAGTACTTC. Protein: CASSGLSSPSYEQYF.

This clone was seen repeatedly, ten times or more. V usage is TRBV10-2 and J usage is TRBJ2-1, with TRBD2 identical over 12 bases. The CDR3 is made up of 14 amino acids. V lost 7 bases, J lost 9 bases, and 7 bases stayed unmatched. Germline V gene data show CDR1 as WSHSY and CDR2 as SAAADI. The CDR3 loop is CASTLAGGSGEQFF. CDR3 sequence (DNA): TGCGCCAGCACCCTAGCGGGAGGGTCTGGTGAGCAGTTCTTC.

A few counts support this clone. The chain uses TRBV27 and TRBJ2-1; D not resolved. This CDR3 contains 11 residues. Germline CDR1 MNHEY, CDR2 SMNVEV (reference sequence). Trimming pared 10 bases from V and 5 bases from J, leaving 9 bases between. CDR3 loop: CATNEDNEQFF. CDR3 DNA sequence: TGTGCCACCAACGAGGACAATGAGCAGTTCTTC.

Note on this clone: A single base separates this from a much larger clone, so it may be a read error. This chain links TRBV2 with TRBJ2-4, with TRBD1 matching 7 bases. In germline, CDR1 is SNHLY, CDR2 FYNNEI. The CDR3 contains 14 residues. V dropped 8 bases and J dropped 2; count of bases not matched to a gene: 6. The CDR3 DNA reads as TGTGCCAGCGGAACGACAGGGACCAAAAACATTCAGTACTTC. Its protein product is CASGTTGTKNIQYF.

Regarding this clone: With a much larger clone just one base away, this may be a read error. The CDR3 region has the DNA TGTGCCAGCAGCTCTGTTGCGCGGGACAGGGCTCAAGAGAACCAGTACTTC. It encodes CASSSVARDRAQENQYF. The chain employs TRBV11-2 and TRBJ2-5; 9 bases match TRBD1. The length of the CDR3 is 17 residues. CDR1 SGHAT and CDR2 FQNNGV come from the germline V gene.

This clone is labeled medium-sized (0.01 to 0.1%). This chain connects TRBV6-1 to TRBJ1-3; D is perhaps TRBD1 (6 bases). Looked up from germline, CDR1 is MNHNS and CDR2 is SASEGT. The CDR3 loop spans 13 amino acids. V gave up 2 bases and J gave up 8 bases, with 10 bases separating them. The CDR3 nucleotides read TGTGCCAGCAGTGAATACAGGGCTGACACCATATATTTT. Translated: CASSEYRADTIYF.

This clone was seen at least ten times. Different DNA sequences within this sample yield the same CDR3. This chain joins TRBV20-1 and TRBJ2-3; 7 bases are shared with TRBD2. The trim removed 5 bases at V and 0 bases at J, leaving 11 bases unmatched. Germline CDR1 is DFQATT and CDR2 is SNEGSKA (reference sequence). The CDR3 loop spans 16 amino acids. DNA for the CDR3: TGCAGTGCTGCATCCGGACTAGGTAGTAGCACAGATACGCAGTATTTT. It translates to CSAASGLGSSTDTQYF.